Below, one T cell receptor (beta chain) is given with its context. This specimen comes from a study of blood T cell repertoires in COVID-19. Across the study: Specimens from acute and convalescent COVID-19 originated in the United States, Italy and Spain.

Clinical histories supplied by participants themselves formed the basis of cohort assignment. This table comes from immunoSEQ multiplex PCR, and its TCRdb copy is limited to in-frame clones, with some not included. The data contain about 370,000 clones, 75% to 90% of them seen just once; the ten biggest clones take up about 1%. V shed 1 base, J shed 8 bases, and the junction held 5 bases outside the gene matches. The CDR3 consists of 15 residues. Germline CDR1 is LGHDT and CDR2 is YNNKEL (reference sequence). Sequenced material: PBMCs or T cells enriched from blood (not recorded which). The chain couples TRBV3-1 (or the pseudogene TRBV3-2) to TRBJ1-4; 9 bases are shared with TRBD1. This TCR derives from a man aged 18 to 35 who had recovered from COVID-19. CDR3 region: CASSQGTGVREKLFF. For the CDR3, the DNA is TGTGCCAGCAGCCAAGGGACAGGGGTTCGGGAAAAACTGTTTTTT.